A selection of T cell receptor beta chains follows, all from one sample in a study of cytomegalovirus exposure and HLA in healthy donors. The method was immunoSEQ multiplex PCR; TCRdb's version includes in-frame clones alone and lacks a portion of them. The table has roughly 97,000 clones, over 60% seen once; the top ten hold 5% to 6%. The sample was PBMCs. All receptors come from a woman between 18 and 30 years old in good health and CMV-seropositive. Each CDR3 is given with its conserved first and last residue. D genes are given only for firm matches. The size entry is marked missing in some rows and otherwise reads once, few, many or a size class.

CASSLMSPETQYF,TGCGCCAGCAGCTTGATGAGTCCAGAGACCCAGTACTTC,NA,NA,TRBV5-1,TRBJ2-5
CASSVLAGPDSGANVLTF,TGTGCCAGCAGCGTACTAGCGGGACCCGACTCTGGGGCCAACGTCCTGACTTTC,TRBD2,NA,TRBV9,TRBJ2-6
CASSRGPQETQYF,TGCGCCAGCAGCCGGGGGCCCCAGGAGACCCAGTACTTC,NA,NA,TRBV4-1,TRBJ2-5
CASSLSNEQFF,TGTGCCAGCAGCTTGTCGAATGAGCAGTTCTTC,NA,few,TRBV5-4,TRBJ2-1
CASSVSGGGAGGGYNEQFF,TGTGCCAGCAGCGTATCAGGGGGAGGAGCGGGAGGGGGTTACAATGAGCAGTTCTTC,TRBD2,NA,TRBV9,TRBJ2-1
CAISLGLAGEQYF,TGTGCCATCAGCCTTGGACTAGCGGGGGAGCAGTACTTC,TRBD2,NA,TRBV10-3,TRBJ2-7
CASNIPRRGHATGELFF,TGTGCCAGCAACATCCCCCGCAGGGGGCACGCCACCGGGGAGCTGTTTTTT,NA,few,TRBV21-1,TRBJ2-2
CASTPEVWNTGELFF,TGTGCCAGCACCCCTGAGGTGTGGAACACCGGGGAGCTGTTTTTT,NA,NA,TRBV6-5,TRBJ2-2
CASGLVSAYEQYF,TGTGCTAGTGGTTTGGTTTCAGCCTACGAGCAGTACTTC,NA,NA,TRBV12-5,TRBJ2-7
CASTSPGRGYQPQHF,TGTGCCAGCACATCCCCTGGGCGGGGCTATCAGCCCCAGCATTTT,NA,NA,TRBV28,TRBJ1-5